The T cell receptor (beta chain) under discussion was sequenced for a study of CXCR3-negative and CXCR3-positive naive CD8 T cells. The study made its TRB cDNA libraries by 5' RACE, adding UMI labels. TCRdb reprocessed the 5' RACE reads and keeps a single row for each CDR3 protein, giving no DNA. In total, the table holds approximately 140,000 distinct CDR3 sequences. Study results and limitations: Higher TRB CDR3 hydrophobicity marked CXCR3-positive naive cells relative to CXCR3-negative naive cells.

To note about this clonotype: The antigen is not known.

The germline V gene encodes CDR1 DFQATT and CDR2 SNEGSKA (reference sequence). The CDR3 loop spans 15 amino acids. The sequence derives from a human donor in good health. Some clones in this sample may be carry-over from other donors' samples. This chain links TRBV20-1 with TRBJ2-1; the D call from TCRdb, TRBD1, cannot be confirmed without DNA. The sequenced sample consisted of naive CXCR3+ CD8+ T cells from blood. Indicated subset: CD45RO-CCR7+CD27+CD95- naive CD8+ T cells expressing CXCR3 (TNR3+). The CDR3 reads CSARDLAGAYNEQFF.